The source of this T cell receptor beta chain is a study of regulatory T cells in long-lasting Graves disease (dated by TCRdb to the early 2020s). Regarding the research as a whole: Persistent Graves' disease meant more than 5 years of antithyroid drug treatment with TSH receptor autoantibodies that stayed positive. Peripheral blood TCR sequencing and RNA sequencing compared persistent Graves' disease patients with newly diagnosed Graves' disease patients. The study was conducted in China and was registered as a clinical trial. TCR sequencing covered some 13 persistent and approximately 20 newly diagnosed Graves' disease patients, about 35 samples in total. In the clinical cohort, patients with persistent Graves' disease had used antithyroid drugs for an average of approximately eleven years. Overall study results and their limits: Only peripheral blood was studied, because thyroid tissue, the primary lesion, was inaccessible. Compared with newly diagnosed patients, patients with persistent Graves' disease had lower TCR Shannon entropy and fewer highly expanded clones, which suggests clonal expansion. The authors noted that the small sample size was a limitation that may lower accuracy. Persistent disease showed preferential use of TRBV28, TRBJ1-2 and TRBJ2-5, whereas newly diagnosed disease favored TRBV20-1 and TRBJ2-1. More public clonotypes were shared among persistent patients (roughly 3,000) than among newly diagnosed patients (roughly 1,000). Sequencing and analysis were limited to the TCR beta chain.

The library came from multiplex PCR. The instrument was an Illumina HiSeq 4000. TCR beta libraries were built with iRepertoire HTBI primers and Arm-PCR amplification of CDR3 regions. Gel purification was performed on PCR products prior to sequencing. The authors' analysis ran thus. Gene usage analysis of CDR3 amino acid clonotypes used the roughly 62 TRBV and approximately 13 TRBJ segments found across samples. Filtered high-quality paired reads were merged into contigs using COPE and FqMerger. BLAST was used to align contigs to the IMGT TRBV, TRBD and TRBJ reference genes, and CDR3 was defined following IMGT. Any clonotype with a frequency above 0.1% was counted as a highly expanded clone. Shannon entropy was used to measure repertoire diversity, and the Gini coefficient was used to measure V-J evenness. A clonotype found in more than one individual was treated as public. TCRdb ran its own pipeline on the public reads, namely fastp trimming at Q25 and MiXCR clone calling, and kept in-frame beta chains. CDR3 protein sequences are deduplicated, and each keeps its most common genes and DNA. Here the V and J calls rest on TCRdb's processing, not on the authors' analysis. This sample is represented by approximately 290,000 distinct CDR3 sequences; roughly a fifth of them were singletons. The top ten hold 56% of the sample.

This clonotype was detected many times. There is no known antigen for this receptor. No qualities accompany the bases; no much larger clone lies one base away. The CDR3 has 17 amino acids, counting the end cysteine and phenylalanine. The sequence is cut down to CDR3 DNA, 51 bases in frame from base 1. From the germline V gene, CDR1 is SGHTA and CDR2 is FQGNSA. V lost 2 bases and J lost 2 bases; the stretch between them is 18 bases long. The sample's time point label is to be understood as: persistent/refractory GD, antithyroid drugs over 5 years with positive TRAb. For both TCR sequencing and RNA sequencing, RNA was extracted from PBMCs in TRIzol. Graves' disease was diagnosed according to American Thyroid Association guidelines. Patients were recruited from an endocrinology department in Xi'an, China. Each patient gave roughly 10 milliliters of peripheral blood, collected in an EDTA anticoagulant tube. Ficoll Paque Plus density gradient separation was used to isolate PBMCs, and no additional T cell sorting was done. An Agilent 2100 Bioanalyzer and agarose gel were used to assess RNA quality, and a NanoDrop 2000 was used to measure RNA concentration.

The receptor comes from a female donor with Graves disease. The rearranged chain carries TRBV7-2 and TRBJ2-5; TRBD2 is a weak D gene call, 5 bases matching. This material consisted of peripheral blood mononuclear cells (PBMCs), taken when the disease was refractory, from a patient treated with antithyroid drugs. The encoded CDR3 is CASSLNLGSGEQETQYF. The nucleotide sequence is TGTGCCAGCAGCTTAAACCTGGGGAGCGGAGAGCAAGAGACCCAGTACTTC.